This TCR beta chain was recovered during a study of T cells after yellow fever vaccination. This clonotype has ten or more counts. TCRdb processed the 5' RACE reads anew with MiXCR; each CDR3 protein has one entry. The table includes more than 300,000 distinct CDR3 sequences, around 11% detected once. CDR1 and CDR2 from the germline V gene are SGHNT and YENEEA. The CDR3 runs 14 residues. V was pared by 3 bases and J by 3 bases, with 0 bases of the junction left unmatched. The chain is built from TRBV11-3 and TRBJ2-2; the match to TRBD2 covers 8 bases. This sequence originates from a man younger than 35 who received the YFV17D yellow fever vaccine. The sequenced sample was CD4+ T cells sorted from PBMCs, obtained 45 days after the yellow fever booster vaccination. CDR3 in DNA: TGTGCCAGCAGCTTCGGGGGGGACACCGGGGAGCTGTTTTTT. Amino acid sequence: CASSFGGDTGELFF.